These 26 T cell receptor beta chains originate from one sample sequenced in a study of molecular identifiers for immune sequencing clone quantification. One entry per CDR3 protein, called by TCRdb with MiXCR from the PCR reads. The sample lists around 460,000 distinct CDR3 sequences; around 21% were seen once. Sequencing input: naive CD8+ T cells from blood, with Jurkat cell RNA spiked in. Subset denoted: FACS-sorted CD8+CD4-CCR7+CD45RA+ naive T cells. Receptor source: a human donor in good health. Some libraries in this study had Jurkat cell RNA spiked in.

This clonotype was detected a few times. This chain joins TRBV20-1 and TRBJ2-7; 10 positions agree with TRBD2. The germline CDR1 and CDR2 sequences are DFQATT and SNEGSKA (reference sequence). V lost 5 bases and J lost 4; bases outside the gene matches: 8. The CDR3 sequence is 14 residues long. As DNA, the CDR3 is TGCAGTGCTTTGGGGTCTAGCGGGGGTTACGAGCAGTACTTC. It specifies CSALGSSGGYEQYF.

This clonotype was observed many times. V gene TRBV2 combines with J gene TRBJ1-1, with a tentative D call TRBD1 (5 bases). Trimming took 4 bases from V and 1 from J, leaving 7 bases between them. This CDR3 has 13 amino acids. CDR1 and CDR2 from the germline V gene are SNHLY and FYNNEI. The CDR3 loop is CASSVTGNTEAFF. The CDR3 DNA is TGTGCCAGCAGTGTCACAGGGAACACTGAAGCTTTCTTT. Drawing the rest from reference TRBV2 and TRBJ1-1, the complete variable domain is EPEVTQTPSHQVTQMGQEVILRCVPISNHLYFYWYRQILGQKVEFLVSFYNNEISEKSEIFDDQFSVERPDGSNFTLKIRSTKLEDSAMYFCASSVTGNTEAFFGQGTRLTVV.

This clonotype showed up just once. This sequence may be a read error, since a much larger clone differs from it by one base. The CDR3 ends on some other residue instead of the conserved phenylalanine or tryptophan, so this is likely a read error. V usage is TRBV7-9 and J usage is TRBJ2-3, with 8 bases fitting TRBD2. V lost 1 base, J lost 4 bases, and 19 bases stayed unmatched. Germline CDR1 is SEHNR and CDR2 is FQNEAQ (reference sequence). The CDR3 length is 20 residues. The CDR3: CASSLVGVLQAGAPADTQYL. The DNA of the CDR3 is TGTGCCAGCAGCTTAGTTGGGGTACTCCAAGCGGGGGCCCCCGCAGATACGCAGTATCTT.

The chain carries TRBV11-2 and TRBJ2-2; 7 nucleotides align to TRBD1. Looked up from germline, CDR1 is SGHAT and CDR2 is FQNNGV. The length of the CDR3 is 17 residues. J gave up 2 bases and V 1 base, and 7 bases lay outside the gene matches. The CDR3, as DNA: TGTGCCAGCAGCTTAGGCCCGGGACAGTTAAACACCGGGGAGCTGTTTTTT. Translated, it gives CASSLGPGQLNTGELFF.

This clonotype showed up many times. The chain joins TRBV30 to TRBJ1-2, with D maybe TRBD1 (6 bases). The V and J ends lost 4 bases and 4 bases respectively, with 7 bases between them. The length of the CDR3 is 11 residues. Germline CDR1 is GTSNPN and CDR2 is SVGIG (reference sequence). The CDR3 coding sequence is TGTGCCTGGACGGACAGCTATGGCTACACCTTC. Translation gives CAWTDSYGYTF. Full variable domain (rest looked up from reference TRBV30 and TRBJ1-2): SQTIHQWPATLVQPVGSPLSLECTVEGTSNPNLYWYRQAAGRGLQLLFYSVGIGQISSEVPQNLSASRPQDRQFILSSKKLLLSDSGFYLCAWTDSYGYTFGSGTRLTVV.

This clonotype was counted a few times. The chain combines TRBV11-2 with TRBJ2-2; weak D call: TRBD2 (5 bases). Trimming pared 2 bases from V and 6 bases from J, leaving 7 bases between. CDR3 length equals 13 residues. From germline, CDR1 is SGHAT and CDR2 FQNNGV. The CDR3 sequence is CASSLTRAGELFF. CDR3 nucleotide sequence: TGTGCCAGCAGCTTAACGAGGGCCGGGGAGCTGTTTTTT.

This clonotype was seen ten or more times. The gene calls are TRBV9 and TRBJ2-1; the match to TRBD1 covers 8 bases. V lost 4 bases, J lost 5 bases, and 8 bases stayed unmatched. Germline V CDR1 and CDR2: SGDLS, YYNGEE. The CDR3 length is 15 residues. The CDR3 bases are TGTGCCAGCAGCACTCCACAGGGGGAACACAATGAGCAGTTCTTC. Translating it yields CASSTPQGEHNEQFF.

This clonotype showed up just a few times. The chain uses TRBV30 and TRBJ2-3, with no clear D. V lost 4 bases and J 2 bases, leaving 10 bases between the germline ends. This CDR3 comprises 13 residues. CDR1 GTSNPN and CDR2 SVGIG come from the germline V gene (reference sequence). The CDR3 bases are TGTGCCTGGAATATGGGTAACACAGATACGCAGTATTTT. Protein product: CAWNMGNTDTQYF.

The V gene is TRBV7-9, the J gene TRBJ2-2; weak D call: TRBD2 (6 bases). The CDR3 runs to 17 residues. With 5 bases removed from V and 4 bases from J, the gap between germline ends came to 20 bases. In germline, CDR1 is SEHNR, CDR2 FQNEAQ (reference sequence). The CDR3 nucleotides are TGTGCCAGCAGCCCCCCTGGGGGGAACCCGAGCACCGGGGAGCTGTTTTTT. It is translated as CASSPPGGNPSTGELFF.

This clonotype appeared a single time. The CDR3 reads CASSLEYYEQYF. CDR3 in DNA: TGTGCCAGCAGCTTAGAATACTACGAGCAGTACTTC. The chain combines TRBV7-2 with TRBJ2-7; D is ambiguous. Germline V gives CDR1 SGHTA, CDR2 FQGNSA. The CDR3 covers 12 residues. V shed 1 base and J shed 3 bases, with 4 bases lying between them. The variable domain in full, with the rest retrieved from reference TRBV7-2 and TRBJ2-7, is GAGVSQSPSNKVTEKGKDVELRCDPISGHTALYWYRQSLGQGLEFLIYFQGNSAPDKSGLPSDRFSAERTGGSVSTLTIQRTQQEDSAVYLCASSLEYYEQYFGPGTRLTVT.

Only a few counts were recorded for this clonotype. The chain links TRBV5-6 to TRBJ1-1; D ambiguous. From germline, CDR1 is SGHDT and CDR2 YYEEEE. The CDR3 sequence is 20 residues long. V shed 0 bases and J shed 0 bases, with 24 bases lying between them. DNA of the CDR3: TGTGCCAGCAGCTTGGCCTCGTCGCTCGGGGTGACATACATGAACACTGAAGCTTTCTTT. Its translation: CASSLASSLGVTYMNTEAFF.

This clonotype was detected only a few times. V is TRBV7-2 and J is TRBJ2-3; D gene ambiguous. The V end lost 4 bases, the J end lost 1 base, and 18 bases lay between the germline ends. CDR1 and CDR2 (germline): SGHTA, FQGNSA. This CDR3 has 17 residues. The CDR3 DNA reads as TGTGCCAGCAGCTCTGAAGGCCAGCACAGACGCACAGATACGCAGTATTTT. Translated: CASSSEGQHRRTDTQYF. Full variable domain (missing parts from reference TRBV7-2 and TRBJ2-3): GAGVSQSPSNKVTEKGKDVELRCDPISGHTALYWYRQSLGQGLEFLIYFQGNSAPDKSGLPSDRFSAERTGGSVSTLTIQRTQQEDSAVYLCASSSEGQHRRTDTQYFGPGTRLTVL.

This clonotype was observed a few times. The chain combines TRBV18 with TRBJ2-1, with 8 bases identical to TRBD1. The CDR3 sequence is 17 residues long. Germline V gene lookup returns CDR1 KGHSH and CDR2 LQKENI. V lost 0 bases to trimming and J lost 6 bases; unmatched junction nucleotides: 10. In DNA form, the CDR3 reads TGTGCCAGCTCACCACCAGGGCAACAGGGGGGCCTCAATGAGCAGTTCTTC. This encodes CASSPPGQQGGLNEQFF.

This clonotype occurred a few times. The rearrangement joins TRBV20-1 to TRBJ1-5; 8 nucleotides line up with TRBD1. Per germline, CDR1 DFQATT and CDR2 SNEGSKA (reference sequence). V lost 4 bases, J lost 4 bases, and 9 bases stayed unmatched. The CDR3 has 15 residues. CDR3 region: CSATQDRAPNQPQHF. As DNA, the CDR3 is TGCAGTGCTACCCAGGACAGGGCGCCAAATCAGCCCCAGCATTTT.

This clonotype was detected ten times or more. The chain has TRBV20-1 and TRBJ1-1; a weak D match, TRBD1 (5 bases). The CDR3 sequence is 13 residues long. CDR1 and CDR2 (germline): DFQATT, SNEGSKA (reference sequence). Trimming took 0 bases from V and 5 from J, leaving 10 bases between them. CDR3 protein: CSARDRAGTEAFF. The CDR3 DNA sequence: TGCAGTGCTAGAGACAGGGCGGGTACTGAAGCTTTCTTT.

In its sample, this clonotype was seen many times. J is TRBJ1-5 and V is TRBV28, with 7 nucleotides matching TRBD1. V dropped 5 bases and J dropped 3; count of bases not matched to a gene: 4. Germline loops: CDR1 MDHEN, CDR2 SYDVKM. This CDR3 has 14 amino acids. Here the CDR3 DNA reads TGTGCCAGCAGTATTAGGGGGCTCAATCAGCCCCAGCATTTT. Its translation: CASSIRGLNQPQHF.

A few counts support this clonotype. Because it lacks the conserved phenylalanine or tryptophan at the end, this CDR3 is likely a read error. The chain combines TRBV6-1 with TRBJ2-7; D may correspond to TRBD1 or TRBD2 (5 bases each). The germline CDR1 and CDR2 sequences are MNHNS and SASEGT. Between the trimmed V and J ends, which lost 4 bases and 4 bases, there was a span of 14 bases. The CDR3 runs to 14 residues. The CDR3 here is CASSGTDSPYEQYS. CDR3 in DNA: TGTGCCAGCAGTGGGACTGACAGCCCATACGAGCAGTACTCC.

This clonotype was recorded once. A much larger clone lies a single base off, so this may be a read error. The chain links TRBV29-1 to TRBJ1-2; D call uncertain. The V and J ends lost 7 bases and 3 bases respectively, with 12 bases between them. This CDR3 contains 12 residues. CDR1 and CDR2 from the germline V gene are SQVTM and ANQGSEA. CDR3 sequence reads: CSGLIGDYGYTF. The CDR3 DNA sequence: TGCAGCGGGTTGATAGGAGACTATGGCTACACCTTC.

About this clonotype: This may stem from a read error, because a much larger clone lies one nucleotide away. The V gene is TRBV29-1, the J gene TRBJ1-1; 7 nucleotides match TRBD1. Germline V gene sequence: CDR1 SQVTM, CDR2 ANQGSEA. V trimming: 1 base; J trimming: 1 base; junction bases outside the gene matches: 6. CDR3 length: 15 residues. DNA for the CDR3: TGCAGCGTTGAAGCCCCGGGACAGAGGAACACTGAAGCTTTCTTT. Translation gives CSVEAPGQRNTEAFF.

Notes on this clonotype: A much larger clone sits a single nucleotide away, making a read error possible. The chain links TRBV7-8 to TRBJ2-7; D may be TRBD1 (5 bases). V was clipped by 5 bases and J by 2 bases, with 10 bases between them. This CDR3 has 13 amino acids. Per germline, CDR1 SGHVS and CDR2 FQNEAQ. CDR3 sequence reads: CASSRKGPYEQYF. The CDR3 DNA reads TGTGCCAGCAGCCGCAAGGGGCCCTACGAGCAGTACTTC.

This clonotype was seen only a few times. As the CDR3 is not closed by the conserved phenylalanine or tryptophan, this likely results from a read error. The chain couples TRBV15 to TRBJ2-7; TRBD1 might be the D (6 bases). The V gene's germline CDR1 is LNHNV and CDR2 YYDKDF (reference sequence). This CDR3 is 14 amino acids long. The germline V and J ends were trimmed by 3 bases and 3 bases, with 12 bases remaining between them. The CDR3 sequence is CATSRDRGFYEQYS. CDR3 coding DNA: TGTGCCACCAGCAGGGATAGGGGGTTCTACGAGCAGTACTCC.

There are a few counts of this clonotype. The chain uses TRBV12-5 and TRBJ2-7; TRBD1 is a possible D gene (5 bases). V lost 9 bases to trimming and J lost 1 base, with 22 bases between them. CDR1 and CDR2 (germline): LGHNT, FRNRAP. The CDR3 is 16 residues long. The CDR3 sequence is CASPLKSRTNSYEQYF. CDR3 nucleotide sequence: TGTGCTAGCCCCCTGAAGTCCCGGACAAATTCCTACGAGCAGTACTTC. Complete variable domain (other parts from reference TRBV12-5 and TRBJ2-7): DARVTQTPRHKVTEMGQEVTMRCQPILGHNTVFWYRQTMMQGLELLAYFRNRAPLDDSGMPKDRFSAEMPDATLATLKIQPSEPRDSAVYFCASPLKSRTNSYEQYFGPGTRLTVT.

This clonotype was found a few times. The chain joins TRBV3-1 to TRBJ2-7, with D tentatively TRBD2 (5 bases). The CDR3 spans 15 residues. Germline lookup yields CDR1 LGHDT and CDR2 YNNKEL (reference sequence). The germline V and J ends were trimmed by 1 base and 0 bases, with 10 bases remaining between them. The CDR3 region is CASSQVGGASYEQYF. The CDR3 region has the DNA TGTGCCAGCAGCCAAGTAGGAGGCGCCTCCTACGAGCAGTACTTC.

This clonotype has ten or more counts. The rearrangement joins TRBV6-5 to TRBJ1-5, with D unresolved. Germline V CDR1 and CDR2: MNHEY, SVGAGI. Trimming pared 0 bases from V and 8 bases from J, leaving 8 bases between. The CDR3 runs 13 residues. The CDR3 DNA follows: TGTGCCAGCAGTTACTCGGCCAGTAAGCCCCAGCATTTT. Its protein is CASSYSASKPQHF.

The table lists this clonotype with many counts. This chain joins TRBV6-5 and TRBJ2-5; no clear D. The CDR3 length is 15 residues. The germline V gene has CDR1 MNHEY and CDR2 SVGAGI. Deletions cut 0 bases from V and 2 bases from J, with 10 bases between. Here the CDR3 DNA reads TGTGCCAGCAGTTACTCGCTTTCCGGACAAGAGACCCAGTACTTC. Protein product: CASSYSLSGQETQYF.

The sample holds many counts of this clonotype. The CDR3 nucleotides are TGTGCCAGCAGAGAAGGTTTCAGGAGCGCAGGAGAGACCCAGTACTTC. Translation: CASREGFRSAGETQYF. This sequence joins TRBV28 and TRBJ2-5; D unresolved. CDR1 and CDR2 from the germline V gene are MDHEN and SYDVKM. The CDR3 totals 16 residues. V was pared by 6 bases and J by 4 bases, with 21 bases between.